The 7 T cell receptor beta chains below all came from one sample that was sequenced in a study of neoadjuvant nivolumab and ipilimumab in lung cancer. The table came from immunoSEQ multiplex PCR; TCRdb's copy has only in-frame clones and leaves some out. This sample has roughly 4,100 clones; approximately 81% occur once, and the top ten carry 4.5% to 5.5%. This specimen was peripheral blood, taken after neoadjuvant nivolumab, alone or with ipilimumab, at or shortly before surgery. The receptors were gathered from an adult with non-small cell lung cancer.

V and J are TRBV7-9 and TRBJ2-7; TRBD2 is a possible D gene (5 bases). Trimming cost V 4 bases and J 4 bases, with 14 bases left between them. Germline V CDR1 and CDR2: SEHNR, FQNEAQ (reference sequence). CDR3 size: 14 residues. The CDR3 region has the DNA TGTGCCAGCAGCTCCCGGACGGGGTGGTACGAGCAGTACTTC. Its protein is CASSSRTGWYEQYF.

The chain recombines TRBV5-1 with TRBJ2-7; 13 bases line up with TRBD2. After removal of 1 base from V and 6 bases from J, the junction contained 1 base not matched to a gene. This CDR3 contains 14 residues. Looked up from germline, CDR1 is SGHRS and CDR2 is YFSETQ. Here the CDR3 reads CASSLTSGRGEQYF. As DNA, the CDR3 is TGCGCCAGCAGCTTGACTAGCGGGAGGGGCGAGCAGTACTTC.

The chain carries TRBV5-6 and TRBJ2-1; TRBD1 matches at 7 bases. V dropped 2 bases and J dropped 3; count of bases not matched to a gene: 8. The CDR3 is 16 amino acids. From germline, CDR1 is SGHDT and CDR2 YYEEEE. The CDR3: CASSFRRGRIYNEQFF. The DNA of the CDR3 is TGTGCCAGCAGCTTCAGAAGGGGGCGTATCTACAATGAGCAGTTCTTC.

This chain connects TRBV7-3 to TRBJ1-5; D is perhaps TRBD1 (6 bases). The CDR3 contains 14 residues. Trimming removed 6 bases at V and 6 bases at J, with 15 bases between. CDR1 is SGHTA and CDR2 is FQGTGA in the germline V gene. CDR3 region: CASRGGEVAQPQHF. The CDR3 DNA reads TGTGCCAGCAGGGGGGGCGAGGTAGCTCAGCCCCAGCATTTT.

In this sample, this clone turned up a few times. The chain is built from TRBV7-2 and TRBJ1-1, with D unclear. The CDR3 contains 13 residues. V lost 1 base to trimming and J lost 5 bases, with 8 bases between them. CDR1 is SGHTA, CDR2 FQGNSA, per germline. Written as DNA, the CDR3 is TGTGCCAGCAGCTTAGAGGTTCGGACTGAAGCTTTCTTT. Translation gives CASSLEVRTEAFF.

The chain is built from TRBV29-1 and TRBJ1-2; 10 bases line up with TRBD1. Trimming removed 1 base from V and 8 bases from J; junction bases left unmatched: 4. Germline lookup yields CDR1 SQVTM and CDR2 ANQGSEA. The CDR3 loop spans 13 amino acids. The CDR3 spells CSVEVGQGYGYTF. The CDR3 DNA reads as TGCAGCGTTGAAGTGGGACAGGGGTACGGCTACACCTTC.

The chain links TRBV7-2 to TRBJ2-5; D may match TRBD1 or TRBD2 (6 bases each). Deletions cut 5 bases from V and 5 bases from J, with 15 bases between. Germline-derived CDR1 and CDR2 are SGHTA and FQGNSA. The CDR3 totals 14 residues. This CDR3 reads CASSPGAGQETQYF. The CDR3 nucleotides read TGTGCCAGCAGCCCGGGGGCGGGCCAGGAGACCCAGTACTTC.